The 24 T cell receptor beta chains reported below all come from one sample, sequenced in a study of blood T cells in healthy people across ages. Primed by a sample-barcoded 5' primer and a J-beta primer mix, a second PCR proceeded for roughly 6 to 12 cycles. TCRdb re-analysed the 5' RACE reads in MiXCR, keeping a single row per CDR3 protein. This table holds approximately 2,000,000 distinct CDR3 sequences, about two fifths found once. The sequenced sample was blood. The origin of the receptors is a human donor in good health.

This clonotype was seen only a few times. The chain is built from TRBV10-3 and TRBJ1-4, with D possibly matching TRBD1 (5 bases). CDR3 length: 13 residues. Trimming took 6 bases from V and 8 from J, leaving 13 bases between them. The germline CDR1 and CDR2 sequences are ENHRY and SYGVKD. The DNA of the CDR3 is TGTGCCATCAGAGGAAGGGACGAAGAAAAACTGTTTTTT. This codes for CAIRGRDEEKLFF.

The gene calls are TRBV5-1 and TRBJ2-5, with 8 bases lining up with TRBD1. The CDR3 is 15 amino acids. The germline gives CDR1 SGHRS, CDR2 YFSETQ. V lost 1 base and J lost 4; bases outside the gene matches: 6. As DNA, the CDR3 is TGCGCCAGCAGCTTGAGGACAGGGTATGGAGAGACCCAGTACTTC. Its translation is CASSLRTGYGETQYF.

The rearrangement uses TRBV29-1 and TRBJ2-7; D not certain. V lost 5 bases and J lost 0, with 8 bases in between. Germline V gene sequence: CDR1 SQVTM, CDR2 ANQGSEA. The CDR3 totals 12 residues. CDR3 DNA: TGCAGCGTTCTTCAAAGCTCCTACGAGCAGTACTTC. It is translated as CSVLQSSYEQYF.

This clonotype was counted a few times. The rearrangement links TRBV3-1 to TRBJ2-5; weak D call: TRBD1 (5 bases). The germline V and J ends were trimmed by 0 bases and 5 bases, with 19 bases remaining between them. CDR1 is LGHDT and CDR2 is YNNKEL in the germline V gene (reference sequence). There are 17 residues in the CDR3. CDR3 DNA sequence: TGTGCCAGCAGCCAAGAAGGGGAAGGCGCTGGGCTGGAGACCCAGTACTTC. Translating it yields CASSQEGEGAGLETQYF.

This clonotype was seen only a few times. This sequence joins TRBV10-3 and TRBJ2-7; D might be TRBD1 (6 bases). The CDR3 covers 14 residues. CDR1 and CDR2 from the germline V gene are ENHRY and SYGVKD. V was shortened by 6 bases and J by 0 bases, with 12 bases between the two germline ends. Here the CDR3 DNA reads TGTGCCATCAGCGACGGGGACAACTCCTACGAGCAGTACTTC. Its protein product is CAISDGDNSYEQYF.

The CDR3 reads CASSQELAGAQRAQYF. Here the CDR3 DNA reads TGTGCCAGCAGCCAAGAACTAGCGGGGGCCCAACGGGCCCAGTACTTC. The chain uses TRBV14 and TRBJ2-5; 11 nucleotides align to TRBD2. V trimming: 0 bases; J trimming: 9 bases; junction bases outside the gene matches: 9. The CDR3 consists of 16 residues. The germline V gene has CDR1 SGHDN and CDR2 FVKESK.

This clonotype was recorded a few times. This chain links TRBV15 with TRBJ2-5; perhaps TRBD2 as D (5 bases). The CDR3 has 14 amino acids. From germline, CDR1 is LNHNV and CDR2 YYDKDF (reference sequence). V lost 6 bases, J lost 1 base, and 12 bases lay in between. In nucleotides, the CDR3 is TGTGCCACCAGTAGCGACCGCTTCCAAGAGACCCAGTACTTC. Translating gives CATSSDRFQETQYF.

The rearrangement uses TRBV12-3 or TRBV12-4 and TRBJ2-3; D is possibly TRBD1 (6 bases). This CDR3 comprises 14 residues. Trimming pared 6 bases from V and 5 bases from J, leaving 15 bases between. In nucleotides, the CDR3 is TGTGCCAGCAGCTGGGCAGGGGAAGGAGATACGCAGTATTTT. Protein: CASSWAGEGDTQYF.

The J gene is TRBJ2-5, the V gene TRBV29-1; D remains unclear. Trimming took off 3 bases at V and 0 bases at J, with 14 bases between the two ends. Germline V lookup: CDR1 SQVTM, CDR2 ANQGSEA. CDR3 size: 15 residues. CDR3 nucleotide sequence: TGCAGCGTTGACCCAGATACGACGTACCAAGAGACCCAGTACTTC. Its translation: CSVDPDTTYQETQYF.

The chain uses TRBV14 and TRBJ1-5, with 8 bases identical to TRBD1. J lost 7 bases, V lost 2 bases, and 7 bases had no gene match. This CDR3 comprises 15 residues. Germline lookup yields CDR1 SGHDN and CDR2 FVKESK. The CDR3 bases are TGTGCCAGCAGCCAAAGCAGGTACAGGGGGCAGCCCCAGCATTTT. Amino acid sequence: CASSQSRYRGQPQHF.

The chain couples TRBV6-1 to TRBJ2-4; 8 nucleotides align to TRBD1. The junction had 5 bases not matched to a gene; V was cut back by 7 bases and J by 0 bases. The CDR3 contains 15 residues. The germline CDR1 and CDR2 sequences are MNHNS and SASEGT. As DNA, the CDR3 is TGTGCCAGCACAGGACAGGGACTAGCCAAAAACATTCAGTACTTC. It yields the protein CASTGQGLAKNIQYF.

The V gene is TRBV15, the J gene TRBJ1-5; D is undetermined. The CDR3 sequence is 15 residues long. CDR1 LNHNV and CDR2 YYDKDF come from the germline V gene (reference sequence). Between the trimmed V and J ends, which lost 1 base and 6 bases, there was a span of 13 bases. CDR3 region: CATSRARTTLQPQHF. CDR3 in DNA: TGTGCCACCAGCAGAGCCCGGACCACCCTTCAGCCCCAGCATTTT.

V gene TRBV20-1 combines with J gene TRBJ2-7; either TRBD1 or TRBD2 may fit D (6 bases each). Germline loops: CDR1 DFQATT, CDR2 SNEGSKA (reference sequence). The V and J ends lost 5 bases and 1 base respectively, with 12 bases between them. The CDR3 is 13 residues long. CDR3 DNA: TGCAGTGCTGGAACAGGGAGGTCCTACGAGCAGTACTTC. Its translation is CSAGTGRSYEQYF.

The chain couples TRBV27 to TRBJ1-2; possibly TRBD1 for D (5 bases). Germline CDR1 and CDR2: MNHEY and SMNVEV (reference sequence). The CDR3 runs to 16 residues. Trimming removed 1 base at V and 0 bases at J, with 12 bases between. CDR3 coding DNA: TGTGCCAGCAGTTTATACTGGACAAGCTCTAACTATGGCTACACCTTC. Protein: CASSLYWTSSNYGYTF.

CDR3 protein: CSAREEARSYEQYF. CDR3 coding DNA: TGCAGTGCTAGAGAGGAGGCTCGCTCCTACGAGCAGTACTTC. This chain links TRBV20-1 with TRBJ2-7; weak D call: TRBD2 (5 bases). Germline lookup yields CDR1 DFQATT and CDR2 SNEGSKA (reference sequence). With 0 bases removed from V and 0 bases from J, the gap between germline ends came to 9 bases. The CDR3 loop spans 14 amino acids.

The CDR3 sequence: CATSDASRDSSYNEQFF. DNA of the CDR3: TGTGCCACCAGTGATGCCTCCAGGGACAGCTCCTACAATGAGCAGTTCTTC. The chain recombines TRBV24-1 with TRBJ2-1; 7 bases fit TRBD1. V lost 3 bases and J lost 0; bases outside the gene matches: 7. This CDR3 is 17 amino acids long. Germline CDR1 is KGHDR and CDR2 is SFDVKD.

About this clonotype: The junction departs from the called germline gene at one end, perhaps through a read error. The chain recombines TRBV20-1 with TRBJ2-1; 8 bases are shared with TRBD1. CDR3 length equals 16 residues. Germline V lookup: CDR1 DFQATT, CDR2 SNEGSKA (reference sequence). The CDR3 nucleotides are TGCAGTGCAAGAGACCCCGGGACAGGCACTTTCAATGAGCAGTTCTTC. Its protein product is CSARDPGTGTFNEQFF.

The rearrangement links TRBV28 to TRBJ2-4; D is ambiguous. Germline assignment: CDR1 MDHEN and CDR2 SYDVKM. Trimming cost V 5 bases and J 0 bases, with 8 bases left between them. This CDR3 spans 14 amino acids. The CDR3 loop reads CASSPPIAKNIQYF. As DNA, the CDR3 is TGTGCCAGCAGTCCCCCTATAGCCAAAAACATTCAGTACTTC. Full variable domain (rest looked up from reference TRBV28 and TRBJ2-4): DVKVTQSSRYLVKRTGEKVFLECVQDMDHENMFWYRQDPGLGLRLIYFSYDVKMKEKGDIPEGYSVSREKKERFSLILESASTNQTSMYLCASSPPIAKNIQYFGAGTRLSVL.

Concerning this clonotype: At one end the junction does not follow the germline gene, possibly because of a read error. The chain has TRBV5-1 and TRBJ2-6; possible D gene TRBD1, 6 bases. Germline lookup yields CDR1 SGHRS and CDR2 YFSETQ. This CDR3 is built from 17 residues. CDR3 nucleotides: TGCGCCAGCAGCTGGACCGGACAGAGCTCTGGGGCCAACGTCCCGACTTTC. Its translation: CASSWTGQSSGANVPTF.

The V gene is TRBV2, the J gene TRBJ2-3, with D possibly matching TRBD1 (6 bases). Between the trimmed V and J ends, which lost 6 bases and 4 bases, there was a span of 17 bases. The CDR3 is 15 amino acids. The germline V gene encodes CDR1 SNHLY and CDR2 FYNNEI. The CDR3 spells CASRPDRPFADTQYF. The CDR3 DNA is TGTGCCAGCAGACCTGACAGGCCCTTCGCAGATACGCAGTATTTT.

The chain links TRBV21-1 to TRBJ1-2. TRBV21-1 is annotated as a pseudogene. This CDR3 contains 16 residues. CDR3: CASSLPTGGYYYGYTF. The CDR3 DNA is TGTGCCAGCAGTCTACCCACTGGCGGGTACTACTATGGCTACACCTTC.

This clonotype has more than one count but fewer than ten. The chain is built from TRBV29-1 and TRBJ1-5; perhaps TRBD1 as D (5 bases). The V and J ends lost 3 bases and 5 bases respectively, with 20 bases between them. Germline-derived CDR1 and CDR2 are SQVTM and ANQGSEA. This CDR3 region has 16 residues. This chain's CDR3 is CSVEDPGQGDYQPQHF. The CDR3, as DNA: TGCAGCGTTGAGGATCCGGGGCAGGGCGATTATCAGCCCCAGCATTTT. Full variable domain (rest looked up from reference TRBV29-1 and TRBJ1-5): SAVISQKPSRDICQRGTSLTIQCQVDSQVTMMFWYRQQPGQSLTLIATANQGSEATYESGFVIDKFPISRPNLTFSTLTVSNMSPEDSSIYLCSVEDPGQGDYQPQHFGDGTRLSIL.

This clonotype was seen a few times. The chain joins TRBV6-1 to TRBJ2-7, with D possibly called TRBD1 or TRBD2 (6 bases each). This CDR3 has 13 amino acids. Trimming removed 0 bases from V and 9 bases from J, with 12 bases in between. Germline-derived CDR1 and CDR2 are MNHNS and SASEGT. The CDR3 sequence: CASSEARGVWQYF. CDR3 coding DNA: TGTGCCAGCAGTGAAGCTAGGGGGGTTTGGCAGTACTTC.

The chain couples TRBV7-6 to TRBJ2-5, with a tentative D call TRBD1 (6 bases). This CDR3 contains 16 residues. Germline lookup yields CDR1 SGHVS and CDR2 FNYEAQ. V was cut by 4 bases and J by 3 bases, with 18 bases left in between. CDR3 in amino acids: CASSSSPRGSEETQYF. The CDR3 coding sequence is TGTGCCAGCAGCTCTTCCCCCAGGGGTTCCGAAGAGACCCAGTACTTC.